Described below is a single T cell receptor beta chain sequence and its context. Clones were sequenced by immunoSEQ multiplex PCR, and TCRdb holds only the in-frame ones, with some missing. The sample consists of 100,000 to 150,000 clones, 90% of them appearing once. V dropped 4 bases and J dropped 3; count of bases not matched to a gene: 9. The CDR3 covers 16 residues. Germline CDR1 and CDR2: SGHDT and YYEEEE. The sample originates from a study of T cell responses to AZD1222 COVID-19 vaccine. The source material was peripheral blood, sampled on day 0 of MenACWY control vaccination. This TCR was recovered from an adult in good health. The V gene is TRBV5-6, the J gene TRBJ2-5; 10 bases match TRBD2. The CDR3 sequence is CASSHTRGLAEETQYF. The CDR3 coding sequence is TGTGCCAGCAGCCATACCAGAGGACTAGCGGAAGAGACCCAGTACTTC.